A single sample is the source of the 30 T cell receptor beta chains below, sequenced in a study of blood T cell repertoires in COVID-19. Assay used: immunoSEQ multiplex PCR; TCRdb lists only in-frame clones, some missing. The sample yields roughly 330,000 clones, around 87% seen once. Sequenced material: PBMCs or T cells enriched from blood (not recorded which). These TCRs come from a woman younger than 45 who had recovered from COVID-19.

The chain carries TRBV3-1 (or the pseudogene TRBV3-2) and TRBJ2-3; D possibly corresponds to TRBD1 (5 bases). Germline V CDR1 and CDR2: LGHDT, YNNKEL (reference sequence). The CDR3 totals 17 residues. V was clipped by 0 bases and J by 4 bases, with 17 bases between them. CDR3 loop: CASSQDLGPLFSDTQYF. CDR3 DNA: TGTGCCAGCAGCCAAGATCTGGGGCCCCTCTTCTCAGATACGCAGTATTTT.

The gene calls are TRBV19 and TRBJ2-6; D unresolved. CDR1 is LNHDA, CDR2 SQIVND, per germline (reference sequence). Trimming stripped 3 bases from V and 1 base from J, with 4 bases between. This CDR3 spans 14 amino acids. CDR3 residues: CASSIPSGANVLTF. CDR3 DNA sequence: TGTGCCAGTAGTATCCCATCTGGGGCCAACGTCCTGACTTTC. The variable domain in full, with the rest retrieved from reference TRBV19 and TRBJ2-6, is DGGITQSPKYLFRKEGQNVTLSCEQNLNHDAMYWYRQDPGQGLRLIYYSQIVNDFQKGDIAEGYSVSREKKESFPLTVTSAQKNPTAFYLCASSIPSGANVLTFGAGSRLTVL.

A note on this clone: One end of the junction does not line up with germline, which may come from a read error. The genes are TRBV5-1 and TRBJ2-5; D is unresolved. Germline V gives CDR1 SGHRS, CDR2 YFSETQ. The CDR3 is 14 amino acids. The CDR3 region is CANSFGWAQETQYF. In nucleotides, the CDR3 is TGCGCCAACAGCTTCGGCTGGGCTCAAGAGACCCAGTACTTC. The whole variable domain, filled in from reference TRBV5-1 and TRBJ2-5, reads KAGVTQTPRYLIKTRGQQVTLSCSPISGHRSVSWYQQTPGQGLQFLFEYFSETQRNKGNFPGRFSGRQFSNSRSEMNVSTLELGDSALYLCANSFGWAQETQYFGPGTRLLVL.

The chain is built from TRBV2 and TRBJ1-6; TRBD1 matches 10 bases. V was pared by 6 bases and J by 7 bases, with 6 bases of the junction left unmatched. This CDR3 contains 15 residues. Germline V lookup: CDR1 SNHLY, CDR2 FYNNEI. In DNA form, the CDR3 reads TGTGCCAGCAGGACAGGGGGCGGTGTGAATTCACCCCTCCACTTT. Its protein product is CASRTGGGVNSPLHF.

This clone was found once. The chain uses TRBV13 and TRBJ1-1; D is undetermined. V dropped 1 base and J dropped 2 bases, with 8 bases sitting between them. The CDR3 sequence is 14 residues long. CDR1 and CDR2 from the germline V gene are PRHDT and FYEKMQ (reference sequence). CDR3: CASSLVPLNTEAFF. As DNA, the CDR3 is TGTGCCAGCAGCTTAGTCCCTCTTAACACTGAAGCTTTCTTT.

CDR3 in DNA: TGTGCCAGTGTAAGACTAAACACTGAAGCTTTCTTT. It encodes CASVRLNTEAFF. The genes are TRBV6-5 and TRBJ1-1; D gene uncertain. The germline V gene encodes CDR1 MNHEY and CDR2 SVGAGI. V was shortened by 9 bases and J by 2 bases, with 10 bases between the two germline ends. The CDR3 is 12 residues long.

This sequence joins TRBV6-2 or TRBV6-3 and TRBJ2-5, with D unresolved. This CDR3 spans 14 amino acids. Germline loops: CDR1 MNHEY, CDR2 SVGEGT. V was trimmed by 0 bases and J by 0 bases, leaving 5 bases between them. The CDR3 spells CASSYSIDQETQYF. CDR3 nucleotide sequence: TGTGCCAGCAGTTACTCGATAGACCAAGAGACCCAGTACTTC.

The V call is TRBV9, the J call TRBJ2-1; tentatively, D is TRBD2 (5 bases). V lost 0 bases and J lost 8, with 12 bases in between. This CDR3 is 14 amino acids long. Germline V gene data show CDR1 as SGDLS and CDR2 as YYNGEE. As DNA, the CDR3 is TGTGCCAGCAGCGTAGGAGAGGGATACGATGAGCAGTTCTTC. It specifies CASSVGEGYDEQFF.

The V and J genes are TRBV19 and TRBJ1-1; D perhaps matches TRBD1 (5 bases). The CDR3 extends over 13 amino acids. Germline CDR1 reads LNHDA; CDR2 reads SQIVND (reference sequence). The germline V and J ends were trimmed by 3 bases and 10 bases, with 15 bases remaining between them. The DNA of the CDR3 is TGTGCCAGTAGTATCCCCTGGGGCGGTACAGCTTTCTTT. It codes for CASSIPWGGTAFF.

The chain has TRBV5-1 and TRBJ2-7, with 10 bases identical to TRBD2. J lost 3 bases, V lost 4 bases, and 7 bases had no gene match. Germline CDR1 SGHRS, CDR2 YFSETQ. The CDR3 spans 15 residues. The CDR3 sequence: CASSALAGAYYEQYF. The CDR3 region has the DNA TGCGCCAGCAGCGCCCTAGCGGGGGCGTACTACGAGCAGTACTTC.

The rearrangement uses TRBV30 and TRBJ2-2, with D possibly being TRBD2 (7 bases). There are 16 residues in the CDR3. The germline V gene encodes CDR1 GTSNPN and CDR2 SVGIG (reference sequence). V gave up 1 base and J gave up 5 bases, with 17 bases separating them. CDR3 nucleotide sequence: TGTGCCTGGAGTGCCATCCGGGGGGCGCTTACCGGGGAGCTGTTTTTT. It translates to CAWSAIRGALTGELFF.

The chain carries TRBV20-1 and TRBJ1-2; no clear D gene. The CDR3 extends over 11 amino acids. V shed 1 base and J shed 7 bases, with 7 bases lying between them. The germline CDR1 and CDR2 sequences are DFQATT and SNEGSKA (reference sequence). The CDR3 is CSARAGSGYTF. The CDR3 bases are TGCAGTGCTAGAGCAGGATCTGGCTACACCTTC.

This chain links TRBV6-2 or TRBV6-3 with TRBJ1-1; D uncertain. Germline CDR1 and CDR2: MNHEY and SVGEGT. V lost 2 bases to trimming and J lost 7 bases, with 8 bases between them. The CDR3 totals 12 residues. The CDR3 nucleotides are TGTGCCAGCAGTTACCCGGAGGGTGAAGCTTTCTTT. Its protein product is CASSYPEGEAFF.

A remark on this clone: The sample has other DNA sequences that encode this CDR3 too. The rearrangement uses TRBV5-1 and TRBJ1-6; D perhaps matches TRBD1 (6 bases). This CDR3 region has 14 residues. Germline V gene data show CDR1 as SGHRS and CDR2 as YFSETQ. V was cut by 1 base and J by 6 bases, with 8 bases left in between. CDR3: CASSLTGINSPLHF. The CDR3 bases are TGCGCCAGCAGCTTGACAGGGATTAATTCACCCCTCCACTTT.

The chain recombines TRBV28 with TRBJ1-2; no clear D. Trimming left V 6 bases short and J 5 bases short, with 16 bases between. The germline V gene encodes CDR1 MDHEN and CDR2 SYDVKM. This CDR3 contains 14 residues. CDR3 in DNA: TGTGCCAGCAGATCAATCCCACAGTTATATGGCTACACCTTC. Translation: CASRSIPQLYGYTF.

The rearrangement links TRBV18 to TRBJ1-1; D is unresolved. This CDR3 is 16 amino acids long. Germline CDR1 and CDR2: KGHSH and LQKENI. V lost 8 bases and J 0 bases, leaving 19 bases between the germline ends. The CDR3 is CASTIYRGLMNTEAFF. CDR3 bases: TGTGCCAGCACAATATACCGGGGTTTAATGAACACTGAAGCTTTCTTT.

This sequence joins TRBV7-2 and TRBJ2-5; D possibly corresponds to TRBD1 (6 bases). The germline V and J ends were trimmed by 3 bases and 5 bases, with 19 bases remaining between them. The CDR3 consists of 16 residues. Germline CDR1 reads SGHTA; CDR2 reads FQGNSA. CDR3 amino acids: CASSLTPGAVGETQYF. As DNA, the CDR3 is TGTGCCAGCAGCTTGACTCCAGGGGCCGTAGGTGAGACCCAGTACTTC.

A few counts support this clone. As DNA, the CDR3 is TGTGCCAGCAGCCCCGGGTTGAACTATGGCTACACCTTC. Translation: CASSPGLNYGYTF. V gene TRBV27 combines with J gene TRBJ1-2; D unresolved. Trimming shortened V by 6 bases and J by 2 bases, and 10 bases separated the two germline ends. Germline V gene data show CDR1 as MNHEY and CDR2 as SMNVEV (reference sequence). The CDR3 has 13 residues.

This clone has more than one count but fewer than ten. The CDR3 spells CASSPAGNRDEKLFF. The CDR3 DNA is TGCGCCAGCAGCCCCGCGGGAAATCGGGATGAAAAACTGTTTTTT. This chain connects TRBV5-1 to TRBJ1-4; D is undetermined. V lost 4 bases to trimming and J lost 6 bases, with 16 bases between them. The CDR3 sequence is 15 residues long. In germline, CDR1 is SGHRS, CDR2 YFSETQ. The variable domain in full, completed from reference TRBV5-1 and TRBJ1-4, reads KAGVTQTPRYLIKTRGQQVTLSCSPISGHRSVSWYQQTPGQGLQFLFEYFSETQRNKGNFPGRFSGRQFSNSRSEMNVSTLELGDSALYLCASSPAGNRDEKLFFGSGTQLSVL.

The genes are TRBV4-1 and TRBJ2-1; unclear D gene. Germline V lookup: CDR1 MGHRA, CDR2 YSYEKL. The CDR3 is 16 amino acids. V was trimmed by 3 bases and J by 0 bases, leaving 12 bases between them. The CDR3 region is CASSHGYHSSYNEQFF. The DNA for the CDR3 is TGCGCCAGCAGCCATGGGTATCACAGCTCCTACAATGAGCAGTTCTTC.

The CDR3 DNA sequence: TGTGCCAGCAGCGTAGGAGTACTAAACTATGGCTACACCTTC. Protein sequence: CASSVGVLNYGYTF. The chain employs TRBV9 and TRBJ1-2, with D unresolved. Trimming removed 0 bases from V and 2 bases from J, with 8 bases in between. CDR1 and CDR2 from the germline V gene are SGDLS and YYNGEE. This CDR3 contains 14 residues.

This chain joins TRBV7-8 and TRBJ1-2; D is undetermined. Deletions cut 5 bases from V and 5 bases from J, with 12 bases between. The CDR3 has 13 residues. Germline CDR1 is SGHVS and CDR2 is FQNEAQ. The CDR3 region is CASSLGQPYGYTF. CDR3 nucleotide sequence: TGTGCCAGCAGCCTTGGGCAGCCGTATGGCTACACCTTC. Full variable domain (outside the CDR3, taken from reference TRBV7-8 and TRBJ1-2): GAGVSQSPRYKVAKRGQDVALRCDPISGHVSLFWYQQALGQGPEFLTYFQNEAQLDKSGLPSDRFFAERPEGSVSTLKIQRTQQEDSAVYLCASSLGQPYGYTFGSGTRLTVV.

The chain combines TRBV5-4 with TRBJ2-7; weak D call: TRBD1 (5 bases). Germline loops: CDR1 SGHNT, CDR2 YYREEE (reference sequence). The CDR3 is made up of 13 amino acids. Trimming cost V 1 base and J 2 bases, with 7 bases left between them. The CDR3 DNA sequence: TGTGCCAGCAGCTTGAGGGGTACCTACGAGCAGTACTTC. It translates to CASSLRGTYEQYF.

The chain joins TRBV15 to TRBJ2-5; maybe TRBD2 (6 bases). Germline V gene lookup returns CDR1 LNHNV and CDR2 YYDKDF (reference sequence). Trimming removed 2 bases from V and 2 bases from J, with 21 bases in between. The CDR3 has 18 amino acids. The CDR3 coding sequence is TGTGCCACCAGCAGACCCGGCGGGGCAGGGCTCTATCAAGAGACCCAGTACTTC. Amino acid sequence: CATSRPGGAGLYQETQYF.

The gene calls are TRBV6-5 and TRBJ1-4; 9 positions agree with TRBD1. The CDR3 runs 13 residues. The germline CDR1 and CDR2 sequences are MNHEY and SVGAGI. Trimming cost V 6 bases and J 8 bases; bases outside gene matches: 4. CDR3: CASRGTGREKLFF. The CDR3, as DNA: TGTGCCAGCAGGGGGACAGGGAGGGAAAAACTGTTTTTT.

This chain uses TRBV4-1 with TRBJ2-3, with TRBD1 identical over 7 bases. This CDR3 comprises 15 residues. V lost 0 bases and J lost 4; bases outside the gene matches: 4. The germline gives CDR1 MGHRA, CDR2 YSYEKL. The CDR3 DNA sequence: TGCGCCAGCAGCCAAGAGACAGGGTCAGCAGATACGCAGTATTTT. Translating gives CASSQETGSADTQYF.

The rearrangement joins TRBV19 to TRBJ2-7; TRBD1 matches at 7 bases. The germline V gene has CDR1 LNHDA and CDR2 SQIVND (reference sequence). Trimming took 2 bases from V and 0 from J; bases not matched to a gene: 22. The CDR3 extends over 21 amino acids. The CDR3 DNA is TGTGCCAGTAGTATAACGTTTGTCGGGACAGCTATTTTTCCGAGCTCCTACGAGCAGTACTTC. Translating gives CASSITFVGTAIFPSSYEQYF.

V usage is TRBV28 and J usage is TRBJ1-1; no clear D. Germline loops: CDR1 MDHEN, CDR2 SYDVKM. Trimming removed 5 bases from V and 9 bases from J, with 16 bases in between. There are 13 residues in the CDR3. Here the CDR3 DNA reads TGTGCCAGCAGTGTCGGGAGGGTCAGGAAAGCTTTCTTT. Translation gives CASSVGRVRKAFF.

The chain carries TRBV7-8 and TRBJ1-1, with D hard to call. This CDR3 is 15 amino acids long. Looked up from germline, CDR1 is SGHVS and CDR2 is FQNEAQ. Between the trimmed V and J ends, which lost 2 bases and 1 base, there was a span of 11 bases. CDR3 region: CASSLRGITNTEAFF. In DNA, the CDR3 is TGTGCCAGCAGCTTAAGAGGGATAACGAACACTGAAGCTTTCTTT.

The chain carries TRBV7-9 and TRBJ1-2; possibly TRBD1 for D (5 bases). Germline CDR1 reads SEHNR; CDR2 reads FQNEAQ (reference sequence). V shed 2 bases and J shed 3 bases, with 13 bases lying between them. The CDR3 runs 15 residues. CDR3: CASSLMPGRHYGYTF. The DNA of the CDR3 is TGTGCCAGCAGCTTAATGCCAGGGAGGCACTATGGCTACACCTTC.